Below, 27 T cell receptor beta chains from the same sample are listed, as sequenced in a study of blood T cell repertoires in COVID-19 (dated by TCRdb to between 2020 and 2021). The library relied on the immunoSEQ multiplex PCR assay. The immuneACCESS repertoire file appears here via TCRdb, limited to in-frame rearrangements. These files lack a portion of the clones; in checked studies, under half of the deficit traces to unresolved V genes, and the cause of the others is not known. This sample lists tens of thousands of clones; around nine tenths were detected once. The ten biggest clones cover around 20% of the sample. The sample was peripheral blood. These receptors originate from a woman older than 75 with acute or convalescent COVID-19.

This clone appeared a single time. CDR3 nucleotides: TGTGCCAGCAGGTCCCCCGGTTTTCTATCCGAGCAGTACTTC. Residues: CASRSPGFLSEQYF. This chain connects TRBV28 to TRBJ2-7; D remains ambiguous. Germline assignment: CDR1 MDHEN and CDR2 SYDVKM. The length of the CDR3 is 14 residues. V was trimmed by 6 bases and J by 6 bases, leaving 18 bases between them.

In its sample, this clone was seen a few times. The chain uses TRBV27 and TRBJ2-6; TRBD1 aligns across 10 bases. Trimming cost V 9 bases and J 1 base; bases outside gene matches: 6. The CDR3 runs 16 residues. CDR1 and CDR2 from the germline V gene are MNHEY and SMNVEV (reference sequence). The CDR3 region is CARVGDRGSGANVLTF. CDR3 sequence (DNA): TGTGCCAGGGTGGGGGACAGGGGTTCTGGGGCCAACGTCCTGACTTTC. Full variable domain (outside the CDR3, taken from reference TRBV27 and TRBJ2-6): EAQVTQNPRYLITVTGKKLTVTCSQNMNHEYMSWYRQDPGLGLRQIYYSMNVEVTDKGDVPEGYKVSRKEKRNFPLILESPSPNQTSLYFCARVGDRGSGANVLTFGAGSRLTVL.

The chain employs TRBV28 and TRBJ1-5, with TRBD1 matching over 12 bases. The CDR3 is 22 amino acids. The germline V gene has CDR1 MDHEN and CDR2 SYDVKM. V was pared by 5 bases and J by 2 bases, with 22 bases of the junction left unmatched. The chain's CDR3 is CASSPYSRPGQGAGRGNQPQHF. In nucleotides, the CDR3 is TGTGCCAGCAGTCCTTATTCGAGACCGGGACAGGGGGCTGGTCGGGGCAATCAGCCCCAGCATTTT. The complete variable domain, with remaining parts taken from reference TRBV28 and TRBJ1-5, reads DVKVTQSSRYLVKRTGEKVFLECVQDMDHENMFWYRQDPGLGLRLIYFSYDVKMKEKGDIPEGYSVSREKKERFSLILESASTNQTSMYLCASSPYSRPGQGAGRGNQPQHFGDGTRLSIL.

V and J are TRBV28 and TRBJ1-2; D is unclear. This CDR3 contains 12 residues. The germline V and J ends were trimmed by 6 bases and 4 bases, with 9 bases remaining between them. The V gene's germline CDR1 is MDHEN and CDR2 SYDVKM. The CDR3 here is CASRAVVYGYTF. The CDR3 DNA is TGTGCCAGCAGGGCGGTTGTCTATGGCTACACCTTC.

DNA of the CDR3: TGTGCCACCCGGAGGGGCAAAAATTCACCCCTCCACTTT. Translation: CATRRGKNSPLHF. The V gene is TRBV19, the J gene TRBJ1-6; D perhaps matches TRBD1 (5 bases). CDR3 length: 13 amino acids. Per germline, CDR1 LNHDA and CDR2 SQIVND (reference sequence). V was trimmed by 10 bases and J by 7 bases, leaving 14 bases between them.

CDR3: CAWSLSGGELFF. CDR3 in DNA: TGTGCCTGGAGTCTGAGCGGCGGGGAGCTGTTTTTT. The V and J genes are TRBV30 and TRBJ2-2; possibly TRBD2 for D (5 bases). The CDR3 totals 12 residues. V was shortened by 2 bases and J by 7 bases, with 8 bases between the two germline ends. Per germline, CDR1 GTSNPN and CDR2 SVGIG (reference sequence). The full variable domain, with the rest looked up from reference TRBV30 and TRBJ2-2, is SQTIHQWPATLVQPVGSPLSLECTVEGTSNPNLYWYRQAAGRGLQLLFYSVGIGQISSEVPQNLSASRPQDRQFILSSKKLLLSDSGFYLCAWSLSGGELFFGEGSRLTVL.

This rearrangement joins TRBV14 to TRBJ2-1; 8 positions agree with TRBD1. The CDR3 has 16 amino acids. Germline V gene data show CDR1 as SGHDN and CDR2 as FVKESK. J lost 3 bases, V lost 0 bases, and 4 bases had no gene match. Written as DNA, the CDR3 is TGTGCCAGCAGCCAAGATCGGGGACAGGTCTACAATGAGCAGTTCTTC. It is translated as CASSQDRGQVYNEQFF.

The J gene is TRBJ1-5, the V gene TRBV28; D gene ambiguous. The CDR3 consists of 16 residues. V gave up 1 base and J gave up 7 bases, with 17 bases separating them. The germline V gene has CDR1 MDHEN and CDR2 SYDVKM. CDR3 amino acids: CASSLYRGILGQPQHF. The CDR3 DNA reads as TGTGCCAGCAGTTTATATCGGGGAATACTAGGGCAGCCCCAGCATTTT.

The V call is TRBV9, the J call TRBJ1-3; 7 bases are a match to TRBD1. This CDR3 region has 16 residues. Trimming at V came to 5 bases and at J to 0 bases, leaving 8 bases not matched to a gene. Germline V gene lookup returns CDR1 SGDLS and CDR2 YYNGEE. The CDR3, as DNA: TGTGCCAGCAGTATAGGGGGCCTTGACTCTGGAAACACCATATATTTT. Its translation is CASSIGGLDSGNTIYF. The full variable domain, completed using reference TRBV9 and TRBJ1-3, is DSGVTQTPKHLITATGQRVTLRCSPRSGDLSVYWYQQSLDQGLQFLIQYYNGEERAKGNILERFSAQQFPDLHSELNLSSLELGDSALYFCASSIGGLDSGNTIYFGEGSWLTVV.

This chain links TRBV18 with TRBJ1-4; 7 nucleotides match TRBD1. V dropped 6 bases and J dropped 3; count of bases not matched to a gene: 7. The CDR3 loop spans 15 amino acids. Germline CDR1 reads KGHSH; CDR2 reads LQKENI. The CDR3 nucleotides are TGTGCCAGCTCTCTCGACAGGGTCCCTAATGAAAAACTGTTTTTT. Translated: CASSLDRVPNEKLFF.

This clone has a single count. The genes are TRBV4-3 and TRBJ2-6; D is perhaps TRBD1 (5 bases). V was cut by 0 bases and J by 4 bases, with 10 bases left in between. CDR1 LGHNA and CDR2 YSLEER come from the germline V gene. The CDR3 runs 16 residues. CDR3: CASSQDEGAGANVLTF. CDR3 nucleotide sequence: TGCGCCAGCAGCCAAGATGAAGGGGCCGGGGCCAACGTCCTGACTTTC.

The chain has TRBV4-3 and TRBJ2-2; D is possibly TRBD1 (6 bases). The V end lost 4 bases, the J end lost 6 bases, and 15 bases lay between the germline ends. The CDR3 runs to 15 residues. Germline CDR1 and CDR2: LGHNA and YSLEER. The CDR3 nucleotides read TGCGCCAGCAGCCGGCAGTGGGCAGGGGCCGGGGAGCTGTTTTTT. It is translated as CASSRQWAGAGELFF.

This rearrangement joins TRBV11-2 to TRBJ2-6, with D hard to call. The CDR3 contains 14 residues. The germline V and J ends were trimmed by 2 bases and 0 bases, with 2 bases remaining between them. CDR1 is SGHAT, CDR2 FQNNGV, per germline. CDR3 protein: CASSLLSGANVLTF. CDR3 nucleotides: TGTGCCAGCAGCTTACTCTCTGGGGCCAACGTCCTGACTTTC.

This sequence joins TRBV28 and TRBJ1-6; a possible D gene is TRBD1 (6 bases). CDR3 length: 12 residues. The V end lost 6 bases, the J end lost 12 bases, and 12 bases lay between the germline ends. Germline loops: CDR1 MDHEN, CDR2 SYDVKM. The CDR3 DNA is TGTGCCAGCAGCGATCAGGGGTTACCCCTCCACTTT. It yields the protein CASSDQGLPLHF.

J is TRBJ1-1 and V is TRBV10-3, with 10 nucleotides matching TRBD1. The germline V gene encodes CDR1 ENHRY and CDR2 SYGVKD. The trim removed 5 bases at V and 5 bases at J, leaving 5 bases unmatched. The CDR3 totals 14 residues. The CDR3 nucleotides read TGTGCCATCAGTCCGGACAGGGGGAATACTGAAGCTTTCTTT. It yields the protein CAISPDRGNTEAFF.

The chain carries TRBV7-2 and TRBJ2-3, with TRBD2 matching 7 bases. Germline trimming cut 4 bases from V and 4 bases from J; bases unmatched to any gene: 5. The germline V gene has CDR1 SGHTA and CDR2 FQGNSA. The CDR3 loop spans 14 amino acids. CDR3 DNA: TGTGCCAGCAGCTCCAGCGGGGTGGCAGATACGCAGTATTTT. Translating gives CASSSSGVADTQYF.

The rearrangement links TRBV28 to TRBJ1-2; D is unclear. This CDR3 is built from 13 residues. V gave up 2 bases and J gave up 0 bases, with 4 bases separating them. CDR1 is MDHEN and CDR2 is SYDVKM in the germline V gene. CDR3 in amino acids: CASSLSANYGYTF. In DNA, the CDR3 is TGTGCCAGCAGTTTAAGCGCTAACTATGGCTACACCTTC.

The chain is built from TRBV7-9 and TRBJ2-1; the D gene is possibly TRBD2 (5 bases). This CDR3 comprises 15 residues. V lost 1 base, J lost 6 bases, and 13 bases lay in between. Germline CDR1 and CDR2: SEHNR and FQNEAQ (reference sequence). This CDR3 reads CASSLGLATANEQFF. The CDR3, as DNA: TGTGCCAGCAGCTTAGGGCTAGCAACCGCCAATGAGCAGTTCTTC.

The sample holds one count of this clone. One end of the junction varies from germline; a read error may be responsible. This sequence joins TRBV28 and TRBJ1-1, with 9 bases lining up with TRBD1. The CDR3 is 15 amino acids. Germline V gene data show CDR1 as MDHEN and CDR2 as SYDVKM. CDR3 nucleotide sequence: TGTGCCAGCAGTTTAGCCCCGGGACAGGGCTCCTTACTTCGCTTC. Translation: CASSLAPGQGSLLRF.

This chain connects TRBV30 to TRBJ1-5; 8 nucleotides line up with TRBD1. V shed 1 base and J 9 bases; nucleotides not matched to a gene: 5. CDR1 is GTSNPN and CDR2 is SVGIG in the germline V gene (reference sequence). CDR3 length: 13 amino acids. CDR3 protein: CAWSAQGGRPQHF. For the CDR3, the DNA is TGTGCCTGGAGTGCACAGGGGGGGCGGCCCCAGCATTTT.

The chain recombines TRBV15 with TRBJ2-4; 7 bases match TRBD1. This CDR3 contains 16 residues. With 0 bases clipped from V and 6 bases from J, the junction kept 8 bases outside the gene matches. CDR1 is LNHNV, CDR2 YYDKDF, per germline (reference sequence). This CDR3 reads CATSREQGVVGNIQYF. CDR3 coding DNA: TGTGCCACCAGCAGAGAGCAGGGGGTGGTCGGAAACATTCAGTACTTC.

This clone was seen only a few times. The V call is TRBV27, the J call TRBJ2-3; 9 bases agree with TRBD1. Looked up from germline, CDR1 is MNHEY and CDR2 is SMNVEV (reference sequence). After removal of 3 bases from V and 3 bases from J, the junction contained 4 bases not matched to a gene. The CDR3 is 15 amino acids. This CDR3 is CASSFWDRVTDTQYF. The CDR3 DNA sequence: TGTGCCAGCAGTTTCTGGGACAGGGTAACAGATACGCAGTATTTT.

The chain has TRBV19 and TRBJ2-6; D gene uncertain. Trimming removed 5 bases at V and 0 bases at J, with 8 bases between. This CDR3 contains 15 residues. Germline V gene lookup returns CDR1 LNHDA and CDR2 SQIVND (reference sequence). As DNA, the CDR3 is TGTGCCAGTAGTGTCGACATCTCTGGGGCCAACGTCCTGACTTTC. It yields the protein CASSVDISGANVLTF.

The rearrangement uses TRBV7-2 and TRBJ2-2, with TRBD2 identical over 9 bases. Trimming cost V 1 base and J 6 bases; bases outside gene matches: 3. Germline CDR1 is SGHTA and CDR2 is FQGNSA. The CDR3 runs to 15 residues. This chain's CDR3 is CASSLVAGAPGELFF. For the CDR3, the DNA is TGTGCCAGCAGCTTAGTAGCGGGAGCCCCCGGGGAGCTGTTTTTT.

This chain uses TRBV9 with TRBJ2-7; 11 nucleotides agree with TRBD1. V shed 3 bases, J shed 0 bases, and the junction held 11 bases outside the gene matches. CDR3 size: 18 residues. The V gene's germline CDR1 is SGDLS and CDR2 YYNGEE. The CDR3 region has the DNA TGTGCCAGCAGCGCCGGGACAGGGGGAACAAGAACCTCCTACGAGCAGTACTTC. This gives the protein CASSAGTGGTRTSYEQYF.

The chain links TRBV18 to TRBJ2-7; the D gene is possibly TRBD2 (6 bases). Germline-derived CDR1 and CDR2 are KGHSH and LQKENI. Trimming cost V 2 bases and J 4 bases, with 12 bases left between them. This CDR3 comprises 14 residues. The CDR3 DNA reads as TGTGCCAGCTCACCAGGGCGGGGTCCTTACGAGCAGTACTTC. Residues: CASSPGRGPYEQYF.

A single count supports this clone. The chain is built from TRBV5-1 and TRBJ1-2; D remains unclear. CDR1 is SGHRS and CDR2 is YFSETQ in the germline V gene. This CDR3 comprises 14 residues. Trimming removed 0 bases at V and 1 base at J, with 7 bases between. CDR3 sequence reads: CASSLDIRNYGYTF. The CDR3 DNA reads TGCGCCAGCAGCTTGGATATCCGTAACTATGGCTACACCTTC.